This note documents a single T cell receptor beta chain sequence. The J segment lost 2 bases and the V segment lost 4 bases, leaving 3 bases of the junction unmatched. The CDR3 has 15 amino acids. The germline V gene encodes CDR1 MNHEY and CDR2 SVGAGI. These data come from a study of T cell changes during pregnancy in multiple sclerosis. Repertoires were generated with immunoSEQ multiplex PCR, while TCRdb's copy carries only in-frame clones and drops some. The sample has fewer than 75,000 clones, more than 85% seen once; the top ten hold 1.4%. This receptor was obtained from a female donor with multiple sclerosis, enrolled in a pregnancy study. The chain links TRBV6-5 to TRBJ2-7, with 12 bases that match TRBD2. The source material was peripheral blood, sampled in the second trimester of pregnancy. CDR3: CASSSPSGRAYEQYF. In DNA form, the CDR3 reads TGTGCCAGCAGTTCCCCTAGCGGGAGGGCCTACGAGCAGTACTTC.